These 26 T cell receptor beta chains were sequenced from one sample in a study of shared clonotypes between healthy human individuals (TCRdb year 2020). Library preparation employed the immunoSEQ multiplex PCR assay. In its TCRdb copy, this immuneACCESS table keeps in-frame sequences only and misses some clones. Where compared with another copy, unresolved V genes explain less than half of these, and the others have no known cause. The table for this sample lists about 600,000 clones; around 97% of them were counted only once. The biggest ten clones account for about 0.06% of the sample. Sequencing used naive CD4+ T cells sorted from blood. The cell subset or site label, read with the paper, signifies: CD45RA+ positively selected. The receptors were gathered from a woman in her twenties or thirties in good health.

J is TRBJ2-2 and V is TRBV7-3; D is uncertain. The germline CDR1 and CDR2 sequences are SGHTA and FQGTGA. V was trimmed by 5 bases and J by 4 bases, leaving 11 bases between them. CDR3 length: 14 amino acids. In DNA form, the CDR3 reads TGTGCCAGCAGCCCCACCCGGGTCACCGGGGAGCTGTTTTTT. It codes for CASSPTRVTGELFF. Looking up the rest from reference TRBV7-3 and TRBJ2-2 gives the full variable domain: GAGVSQTPSNKVTEKGKYVELRCDPISGHTALYWYRQSLGQGPEFLIYFQGTGAADDSGLPNDRFFAVRPEGSVSTLKIQRTERGDSAVYLCASSPTRVTGELFFGEGSRLTVL.

The chain links TRBV27 to TRBJ2-3; 14 nucleotides agree with TRBD2. Germline loops: CDR1 MNHEY, CDR2 SMNVEV (reference sequence). The CDR3 is made up of 18 amino acids. V was pared by 4 bases and J by 3 bases, with 9 bases of the junction left unmatched. CDR3 amino acids: CASSSTGTSGRATDTQYF. The CDR3 DNA follows: TGTGCCAGCAGTTCAACCGGGACTAGCGGGAGAGCGACAGATACGCAGTATTTT.

V usage is TRBV5-4 and J usage is TRBJ2-2, with D unresolved. The CDR3 covers 14 residues. V was trimmed by 0 bases and J by 1 base, leaving 4 bases between them. Germline V lookup: CDR1 SGHNT, CDR2 YYREEE (reference sequence). The CDR3 spells CASSLERNTGELFF. The DNA for the CDR3 is TGTGCCAGCAGCTTGGAAAGGAACACCGGGGAGCTGTTTTTT. Together with reference TRBV5-4 and TRBJ2-2, the CDR3 gives the full variable domain: ETGVTQSPTHLIKTRGQQVTLRCSSQSGHNTVSWYQQALGQGPQFIFQYYREEENGRGNFPPRFSGLQFPNYSSELNVNALELDDSALYLCASSLERNTGELFFGEGSRLTVL.

The rearrangement links TRBV16 to TRBJ1-2; D is ambiguous. The CDR3 runs to 12 residues. Per germline, CDR1 KGHSY and CDR2 FQNENV. V was trimmed by 0 bases and J by 5 bases, leaving 4 bases between them. CDR3: CASSQSGYGYTF. The CDR3 DNA reads as TGTGCCAGCAGCCAATCAGGGTATGGCTACACCTTC.

This clone appeared a single time. The chain is built from TRBV6-5 and TRBJ1-2, with D unresolved. The CDR3 runs to 11 residues. CDR1 is MNHEY and CDR2 is SVGAGI in the germline V gene. The V gene lost 5 bases and the J gene lost 3 bases, with 4 bases spanning the gap. CDR3 sequence: CASSGYYGYTF. Written as DNA, the CDR3 is TGTGCCAGCAGTGGGTACTATGGCTACACCTTC.

V and J are TRBV6-6 and TRBJ2-1; 7 positions match TRBD1. V trimming: 5 bases; J trimming: 9 bases; junction bases outside the gene matches: 7. Germline V gene sequence: CDR1 MNHNY, CDR2 SVGAGI (reference sequence). There are 13 residues in the CDR3. In nucleotides, the CDR3 is TGTGCCAGCAGTGCGACAGGGACGAGTGAGCAGTTCTTC. It encodes CASSATGTSEQFF.

The chain is built from TRBV18 and TRBJ2-3, with 7 bases lining up with TRBD1. Germline CDR1 reads KGHSH; CDR2 reads LQKENI. With 5 bases clipped from V and 0 bases from J, the junction kept 5 bases outside the gene matches. CDR3 size: 15 residues. CDR3 DNA sequence: TGTGCCAGCTCATTTGGGACAGACAGCACAGATACGCAGTATTTT. This sequence encodes CASSFGTDSTDTQYF.

Remarks on this clone: Other DNA sequences of this sample code for an identical CDR3. This chain's CDR3 is CASSLAGSSYEQYF. The CDR3 DNA reads TGCGCCAGCAGCTTGGCCGGGAGCTCCTACGAGCAGTACTTC. The rearrangement links TRBV5-1 to TRBJ2-7; TRBD2 is a possible D gene (6 bases). The CDR3 runs to 14 residues. Germline V gene data show CDR1 as SGHRS and CDR2 as YFSETQ. Trimming took off 0 bases at V and 0 bases at J, with 7 bases between the two ends. Using reference TRBV5-1 and TRBJ2-7 for the parts outside the CDR3, the full variable domain is KAGVTQTPRYLIKTRGQQVTLSCSPISGHRSVSWYQQTPGQGLQFLFEYFSETQRNKGNFPGRFSGRQFSNSRSEMNVSTLELGDSALYLCASSLAGSSYEQYFGPGTRLTVT.

The V gene is TRBV5-1, the J gene TRBJ2-3; 8 bases fit TRBD1. The ends lost 1 base at V and 0 bases at J; junction bases unmatched: 7. The CDR3 sequence is 17 residues long. Germline lookup yields CDR1 SGHRS and CDR2 YFSETQ. The CDR3 loop is CASSLSGRGRSTDTQYF. The DNA for the CDR3 is TGCGCCAGCAGCTTGTCGGGCAGGGGGCGCAGCACAGATACGCAGTATTTT.

Of note for this clone: At the DNA level, this CDR3 is encoded by other sequences in the same sample as well. This chain links TRBV6-5 with TRBJ2-2; D assignment may be TRBD1 or TRBD2 (5 bases each). Germline CDR1 is MNHEY and CDR2 is SVGAGI. Trimming stripped 2 bases from V and 3 bases from J, with 7 bases between. The CDR3 is 14 residues long. The CDR3 region has the DNA TGTGCCAGCAGTTACGGGGGAGACACCGGGGAGCTGTTTTTT. As protein: CASSYGGDTGELFF.

In nucleotides, the CDR3 is TGTGCCAGCAGTTTAGGCGGGAGTTACACCGGGGAGCTGTTTTTT. It codes for CASSLGGSYTGELFF. The rearrangement links TRBV27 to TRBJ2-2; TRBD2 aligns across 7 bases. V dropped 2 bases and J dropped 3; count of bases not matched to a gene: 3. The length of the CDR3 is 15 residues. Germline V CDR1 and CDR2: MNHEY, SMNVEV (reference sequence).

The chain uses TRBV19 and TRBJ2-1; 9 bases match TRBD2. Germline V gene data show CDR1 as LNHDA and CDR2 as SQIVND (reference sequence). CDR3 length: 15 residues. V trimming: 4 bases; J trimming: 9 bases; junction bases outside the gene matches: 10. The CDR3 nucleotides read TGTGCCAGTAGTACGAGCGGGAGGATGGTGCCTGAGCAGTTCTTC. As protein: CASSTSGRMVPEQFF.

The chain combines TRBV19 with TRBJ1-4, with D possibly TRBD1 on 6 matching bases. V lost 5 bases and J 2 bases, leaving 15 bases between the germline ends. The CDR3 extends over 16 amino acids. The germline CDR1 and CDR2 sequences are LNHDA and SQIVND (reference sequence). CDR3 residues: CASSVGRGPTNEKLFF. The CDR3 bases are TGTGCCAGTAGTGTTGGTCGGGGGCCCACTAATGAAAAACTGTTTTTT. The full variable domain, its missing parts supplied by reference TRBV19 and TRBJ1-4, is DGGITQSPKYLFRKEGQNVTLSCEQNLNHDAMYWYRQDPGQGLRLIYYSQIVNDFQKGDIAEGYSVSREKKESFPLTVTSAQKNPTAFYLCASSVGRGPTNEKLFFGSGTQLSVL.

V usage is TRBV7-8 and J usage is TRBJ2-5, with 7 bases aligning to TRBD2. V shed 5 bases, J shed 5 bases, and the junction held 5 bases outside the gene matches. The CDR3 covers 13 residues. CDR1 SGHVS and CDR2 FQNEAQ come from the germline V gene. Here the CDR3 reads CASSPGGRETQYF. CDR3 DNA: TGTGCCAGCAGCCCCGGGGGGAGGGAGACCCAGTACTTC.

This chain uses TRBV19 with TRBJ1-2; D uncertain. CDR3 length equals 15 residues. Germline V gene sequence: CDR1 LNHDA, CDR2 SQIVND (reference sequence). The V and J ends lost 7 bases and 0 bases respectively, with 15 bases between them. The CDR3 DNA reads TGTGCCAGTATGGACTCCCCTGGAGCTAACTATGGCTACACCTTC. This sequence encodes CASMDSPGANYGYTF.

The rearrangement uses TRBV5-4 and TRBJ2-1; weak D call: TRBD2 (6 bases). The V gene's germline CDR1 is SGHNT and CDR2 YYREEE (reference sequence). Trimming removed 6 bases from V and 5 bases from J, with 15 bases in between. CDR3 length equals 14 residues. CDR3 bases: TGTGCCAGCACCACTAGCCTGAGCGACAATGAGCAGTTCTTC. Protein sequence: CASTTSLSDNEQFF.

CDR3 sequence: CASRDGTALNTEAFF. CDR3 sequence (DNA): TGCGCCAGCAGGGATGGGACAGCCCTGAACACTGAAGCTTTCTTT. The chain is built from TRBV5-1 and TRBJ1-1, with 7 nucleotides matching TRBD1. Trimming cost V 5 bases and J 0 bases; bases outside gene matches: 7. Germline loops: CDR1 SGHRS, CDR2 YFSETQ. The CDR3 has 15 amino acids.

The rearrangement uses TRBV28 and TRBJ2-7; 7 bases match TRBD2. With 5 bases clipped from V and 2 bases from J, the junction kept 9 bases outside the gene matches. The CDR3 runs to 15 residues. The germline V gene encodes CDR1 MDHEN and CDR2 SYDVKM. The DNA for the CDR3 is TGTGCCAGCAGTCAAGCCGGGACTAAGGCCTACGAGCAGTACTTC. This gives the protein CASSQAGTKAYEQYF.

The rearrangement links TRBV28 to TRBJ2-1; tentatively, D is TRBD2 (5 bases). The CDR3 runs 15 residues. V lost 5 bases to trimming and J lost 7 bases, with 18 bases between them. Germline values: CDR1 MDHEN, CDR2 SYDVKM. This chain's CDR3 is CASSRTHANINEQFF. The CDR3 DNA reads as TGTGCCAGCAGTAGGACTCATGCGAATATTAATGAGCAGTTCTTC. Full variable domain (remainder filled in from reference TRBV28 and TRBJ2-1): DVKVTQSSRYLVKRTGEKVFLECVQDMDHENMFWYRQDPGLGLRLIYFSYDVKMKEKGDIPEGYSVSREKKERFSLILESASTNQTSMYLCASSRTHANINEQFFGPGTRLTVL.

This clone was recorded a few times. This sequence joins TRBV7-6 and TRBJ1-5, with D perhaps TRBD1 (5 bases). The germline V gene encodes CDR1 SGHVS and CDR2 FNYEAQ. The CDR3 runs to 11 residues. The V and J ends lost 5 bases and 10 bases respectively, with 9 bases between them. CDR3 sequence reads: CASSNRGPQHF. CDR3 nucleotides: TGTGCCAGCAGCAATCGGGGCCCCCAGCATTTT.

The chain combines TRBV5-1 with TRBJ1-5, with D perhaps matching TRBD1 (6 bases). The length of the CDR3 is 15 residues. Trimming shortened V by 0 bases and J by 3 bases, and 10 bases separated the two germline ends. CDR1 and CDR2 (germline): SGHRS, YFSETQ. CDR3 sequence reads: CASSLAGEDNQPQHF. The CDR3 DNA follows: TGCGCCAGCAGCTTGGCAGGGGAGGACAATCAGCCCCAGCATTTT. Filled out from reference TRBV5-1 and TRBJ1-5, the complete variable domain reads KAGVTQTPRYLIKTRGQQVTLSCSPISGHRSVSWYQQTPGQGLQFLFEYFSETQRNKGNFPGRFSGRQFSNSRSEMNVSTLELGDSALYLCASSLAGEDNQPQHFGDGTRLSIL.

The chain employs TRBV19 and TRBJ1-1; D possibly corresponds to TRBD1 (5 bases). Trimming left V 5 bases short and J 1 base short, with 11 bases between. CDR1 and CDR2 from the germline V gene are LNHDA and SQIVND (reference sequence). This CDR3 is 14 amino acids long. The CDR3 loop is CASSQGGRNTEAFF. The CDR3 region has the DNA TGTGCCAGTAGTCAGGGTGGTAGGAACACTGAAGCTTTCTTT.

The genes are TRBV6-5 and TRBJ2-7, with 10 nucleotides matching TRBD2. V shed 5 bases, J shed 0 bases, and the junction held 4 bases outside the gene matches. The CDR3 consists of 15 residues. Germline CDR1 is MNHEY and CDR2 is SVGAGI. As DNA, the CDR3 is TGTGCCAGCAGTAATAGCGGGGGGTACTCCTACGAGCAGTACTTC. Its protein is CASSNSGGYSYEQYF.

This rearrangement joins TRBV11-2 to TRBJ2-1; D might be TRBD2 (6 bases). The V gene's germline CDR1 is SGHAT and CDR2 FQNNGV. Trimming cost V 5 bases and J 0 bases, with 14 bases left between them. The CDR3 sequence is 16 residues long. CDR3 nucleotide sequence: TGTGCCAGCAGCACCAAACTAGCAAGCTCCTACAATGAGCAGTTCTTC. Encoded protein: CASSTKLASSYNEQFF. The full variable domain, its missing parts supplied by reference TRBV11-2 and TRBJ2-1, is EAGVAQSPRYKIIEKRQSVAFWCNPISGHATLYWYQQILGQGPKLLIQFQNNGVVDDSQLPKDRFSAERLKGVDSTLKIQPAKLEDSAVYLCASSTKLASSYNEQFFGPGTRLTVL.

This chain connects TRBV10-3 to TRBJ1-1; no firm D call. The length of the CDR3 is 11 residues. Between the trimmed V and J ends, which lost 8 bases and 3 bases, there was a span of 7 bases. The germline V gene has CDR1 ENHRY and CDR2 SYGVKD. The CDR3 here is CAISGYTEAFF. CDR3 coding DNA: TGTGCCATCTCGGGGTACACTGAAGCTTTCTTT.

The chain combines TRBV4-2 with TRBJ2-7; D possibly corresponds to TRBD2 (6 bases). Looked up from germline, CDR1 is LGHNA and CDR2 is YNFKEQ. The CDR3 has 17 amino acids. V lost 0 bases to trimming and J lost 2 bases, with 17 bases between them. In nucleotides, the CDR3 is TGTGCCAGCAGCCAAGATCTTGTTGGGGGGTCGCCCTACGAGCAGTACTTC. Encoded protein: CASSQDLVGGSPYEQYF.